This T cell receptor (beta chain) was captured by sequencing in a study of T cells after yellow fever vaccination. Study-level findings and limits: Booster samples showed a return of most primary-vaccination clones (roughly 96% CD4, approximately 88% CD8).

Each CDR3 protein is one row after TCRdb ran MiXCR on the 5' RACE reads. Altogether about 160,000 distinct CDR3 sequences are present, under 7.5% being singletons, with the ten largest covering approximately 2.5%. Germline V CDR1 and CDR2: SGHRS, YFSETQ. Trimming shortened V by 1 base and J by 5 bases, and 7 bases separated the two germline ends. The CDR3 totals 13 residues. This clonotype was seen repeatedly, ten times or more. Antigen: not known. The TCR was taken from a young man who received the YFV17D yellow fever vaccine. The sample was CD4+ T cells sorted from PBMCs, taken 5 to 6 days after the first yellow fever vaccination. The chain combines TRBV5-1 with TRBJ2-1, with D perhaps TRBD1 (5 bases). In nucleotides, the CDR3 is TGCGCCAGCAGCTTGACAGGCAACAATGAGCAGTTCTTC. Protein sequence: CASSLTGNNEQFF. The variable domain in full, completed from reference TRBV5-1 and TRBJ2-1, reads KAGVTQTPRYLIKTRGQQVTLSCSPISGHRSVSWYQQTPGQGLQFLFEYFSETQRNKGNFPGRFSGRQFSNSRSEMNVSTLELGDSALYLCASSLTGNNEQFFGPGTRLTVL.